This T cell receptor (beta chain) was captured by sequencing in a study of blood T cell repertoires in COVID-19 (TCRdb year 2020). Concerning the study at large: The collaborator samples originated in the United States, Italy and Spain and spanned the acute and convalescent phases of COVID-19. A freely available public database, intended as a resource for researchers studying the immune response to SARS-CoV-2, is where the repertoires were released. Samples came from the ongoing ImmuneRACE study (first 160 participants) plus 1,254 subjects from 6 global collaborators. The material from the prospective study consisted of cDNA or gDNA derived from T cells, B-cell-depleted T cells, or PBMCs. Where available, HLA class I and class II types were taken from metadata supplied by the sample provider and were not determined by assay-based typing. A de-identified subject ID, COVID-19 status, age in years and sex were almost always included in the sample metadata. Deeply sampled blood TCRbeta repertoires from subjects exposed to, actively infected with, or recovered from COVID-19 were included in the dataset. Broader findings and caveats from the paper: How much clinical and demographic metadata was included differed by source and by participant, and the metadata was provided uncurated.

Remarks on this clone: The clone's antigen remains unknown. Base qualities are not recorded, but no much larger clone differs from it by a single base.

Each collaborating institution followed its own protocols to collect whole blood in K2EDTA tubes. Collaborator samples were shipped for TCRbeta analysis as frozen whole blood, isolated PBMCs, or DNA extracted from either sample type. TCRbeta CDR3 regions were amplified from genomic DNA using the immunoSEQ Assay, a bias-controlled multiplex PCR. As for the authors' bioinformatics: The number of nucleated cells in each sample was estimated from the amplification of reference gene primers within the assay. To quantify the absolute abundance of each unique TCRbeta CDR3 rearrangement, sequence reads were collapsed and filtered. For each sample, productive Simpson clonality was calculated by taking the square root of Simpson's diversity index across productive rearrangements. TCRdb retrieved this table from immuneACCESS and kept in-frame rearrangements only. Not all clones are present; in checked studies, unresolved V genes account for under half, and no reason is known for the remainder. That table supplies the V and J calls and clone size; D and trimming were determined from the DNA. The sample table contains around 200,000 clones; only one count was recorded for about 89% of them. Jointly, the top ten make up 6.5% to 8.5% of the sample.

The CDR3 has 12 amino acids, counting the end cysteine and phenylalanine. Of the read, only the CDR3 DNA is kept; its 36 bases are in frame from base 1. As encoded in the germline V gene (reference sequence), CDR1 is MNHEY while CDR2 is SMNVEV. Trimming takes 6 bases from V and 8 bases from J, and the germline ends sit 10 bases apart. The chain is encoded by TRBV27 joined to TRBJ1-4; tentative D gene TRBD1, with 6 bases matching. The sample taken for sequencing was peripheral blood. The TCR was taken from a middle-aged man with acute or convalescent COVID-19. The bases read TGTGCCAGCAGCATTCAGGGGGAAAAACTGTTTTTT. Translation gives CASSIQGEKLFF.